This entry concerns a single T cell receptor beta chain. This clone was recorded only once. Its antigen is not yet known. No base quality information exists; no much larger clone differs at one position. For TCR beta library preparation, roughly 2.2 micrograms of genomic DNA was extracted from cryopreserved PBMCs. High-throughput TCR beta sequencing was performed on longitudinal blood samples from CLL patients receiving ibrutinib monotherapy. The patients were enrolled in a single-center, open-label phase 2 trial of ibrutinib monotherapy. Sequences LNHNV (CDR1) and YYDKDF (CDR2) are obtained from the germline V gene (reference sequence). V and J are truncated by 1 base and 7 bases respectively, leaving an intervening sequence of 7 bases. The CDR3 contains 12 residues, cysteine and phenylalanine counted. This entry keeps only the CDR3 DNA: 36 bases, framed from base 1. The sample belongs to a study of cytotoxic CD8 clonotypes in ibrutinib-treated CLL (dated by TCRdb to the early 2020s). About the study as a whole: The cohort included about 15 treatment-naive and 11 to 12 relapsed/refractory patients; around 17 were IGHV unmutated. Responses were partial in some 24 patients and complete in 2; after median roughly 69 months follow-up, about 14 stayed in remission and approximately 12 progressed. Samples at response were collected after a median of approximately twelve months of treatment, with a range of about 6 to 36 months. Of the 86 participants in the trial, 26 had longitudinal samples available. Cryopreserved peripheral blood mononuclear cells were obtained prior to treatment, at the time of response, and at either disease progression or sustained remission. On average, each sample had 255,043 productive templates and 96,000 or so productive rearrangements. The study at large found these results: At baseline, clonality was higher than in age-matched healthy donors and showed a strong correlation with circulating CD8+ T-cell counts. At ibrutinib response clonality went up, during sustained remission it held steady, and at progression it dropped back toward baseline. Sampling times were not matched between patients in sustained remission and patients whose disease was progressing, and lymph node repertoires were not examined. Public clonotypes were rare and either shrank or stayed stable during treatment, and the rise in clonality at ibrutinib response reflected expansion of private clonotypes.

Each clonotype received, on average, around 10x coverage in deep resolution sequencing performed on a MiSeq, where the target depth lay between 1 in 1 million and 1 in 200,000 T cells. TCR beta libraries were generated with the immunoSEQ hsTCRB Kit. On the authors' methods: Data were analyzed with ImmunoSEQ Data Assistant and ImmunoSEQ Analyzer, with V, D and J genes assigned per IMGT definitions. Clonality, which ranges from 0 to 1, was calculated as one minus the normalized Shannon entropy of productive rearrangement frequencies. Only overrepresented clonotypes making up at least 0.05% of each patient's repertoire were included in the public clonotype analysis. About twelve repertoires from age-matched healthy donors, obtained from immuneACCESS, served as clonality controls. What TCRdb holds here is the immuneACCESS table cut down to in-frame rearrangements. Part of the clones is not present; checked against another copy, under half of the missing clones reflect an unresolved V gene, and the others are unexplained. The V and J calls and clone size come from that table; D and trimming were worked out from the DNA. For this sample the table gives approximately 300,000 clones, of which about 77% were detected only once. The top ten hold 5% to 7% of the sample.

Recombination joined TRBV15 with TRBJ1-1; too little of a D gene remains to name it. Sequenced material: PBMCs, taken before ibrutinib treatment. This receptor was obtained from a human donor with chronic lymphocytic leukemia. This receptor carries the CDR3 CATSRGGSEAFF. At the DNA level, the sequence is TGTGCCACCAGCAGAGGTGGCAGTGAAGCTTTCTTT.